This passage covers 8 T cell receptor beta chains from one sample sequenced in a study of T cell responses to AZD1222 COVID-19 vaccine (TCRdb year 2021). In the paper's terms, the time point label means: baseline before first vaccination. The method was the immunoSEQ multiplex PCR assay. TCRdb took over this immuneACCESS table, retaining in-frame rearrangements with V and J assigned. Such tables are incomplete; in checked studies, under half of the missing clones stem from an unresolved V gene, and the remainder is unexplained. The sample has about 140,000 clones on record, about 90% of them singletons. More than 5.5% of the sample belongs to the ten largest clones. Sequenced here: peripheral blood, sampled on day 0 of AZD1222 vaccination. These receptors were obtained from an adult in good health.

This clone has a single count. V usage is TRBV24-1 and J usage is TRBJ2-3; no reliable D call. CDR3 length: 14 amino acids. V lost 3 bases to trimming and J lost 12 bases, with 18 bases between them. Germline-derived CDR1 and CDR2 are KGHDR and SFDVKD. This chain's CDR3 is CATSDTASRTQQYF. DNA of the CDR3: TGTGCCACCAGTGATACCGCAAGCCGGACCCAACAGTATTTT.

The genes are TRBV15 and TRBJ2-6; TRBD1 might be the D (6 bases). V lost 5 bases to trimming and J lost 0 bases, with 8 bases between them. The CDR3 totals 15 residues. Per germline, CDR1 LNHNV and CDR2 YYDKDF (reference sequence). DNA of the CDR3: TGTGCCACCAGCGGGGGCGCCTCTGGGGCCAACGTCCTGACTTTC. Its protein product is CATSGGASGANVLTF.

This rearrangement joins TRBV29-1 to TRBJ2-1; 11 nucleotides align to TRBD2. CDR1 SQVTM and CDR2 ANQGSEA come from the germline V gene. V gave up 5 bases and J gave up 3 bases; unmatched junction bases: 9. The CDR3 has 16 residues. CDR3 sequence reads: CSVSLAGEGDYNEQFF. In DNA, the CDR3 is TGCAGCGTTTCACTAGCGGGAGAGGGGGACTACAATGAGCAGTTCTTC.

In its sample, this clone was seen once. V usage is TRBV5-1 and J usage is TRBJ2-5, with D possibly matching TRBD1 (6 bases). CDR1 is SGHRS and CDR2 is YFSETQ in the germline V gene. The CDR3 has 17 amino acids. V lost 4 bases to trimming and J lost 1 base, with 20 bases between them. As DNA, the CDR3 is TGCGCCAGCAGCCATAATACATACAGGGCCCTCCAAGAGACCCAGTACTTC. Its translation is CASSHNTYRALQETQYF.

The J gene is TRBJ2-2, the V gene TRBV6-4, with D unclear. CDR3 length equals 13 residues. The V gene's germline CDR1 is MRHNA and CDR2 SNTAGT. Trimming shortened V by 2 bases and J by 8 bases, and 9 bases separated the two germline ends. CDR3 coding DNA: TGTGCCAGCAGTGACGGACCTGAGGGGGAGCTGTTTTTT. Protein: CASSDGPEGELFF.

The chain employs TRBV5-4 and TRBJ1-1; TRBD1 might be the D (5 bases). V lost 3 bases, J lost 0 bases, and 9 bases lay in between. Germline CDR1 SGHNT, CDR2 YYREEE (reference sequence). The CDR3 extends over 14 amino acids. This chain's CDR3 is CASSSTVVNTEAFF. CDR3 sequence (DNA): TGTGCCAGCAGCTCGACAGTAGTGAACACTGAAGCTTTCTTT.

The V call is TRBV9, the J call TRBJ1-1; perhaps TRBD1 as D (6 bases). The CDR3 spans 15 residues. The ends were cut back, 2 bases at V and 1 base at J, with 12 bases in the middle. Per germline, CDR1 SGDLS and CDR2 YYNGEE. For the CDR3, the DNA is TGTGCCAGCAGCGTTTCGGGACAAAAGAACACTGAAGCTTTCTTT. Translating gives CASSVSGQKNTEAFF.

The J gene is TRBJ1-6, the V gene TRBV5-1, with a possible D match to TRBD1 (6 bases). The V end was cut by 2 bases, the J end by 7 bases, with 10 bases between. The CDR3 has 14 residues. The germline V gene encodes CDR1 SGHRS and CDR2 YFSETQ. CDR3 region: CASSLRGGNSPLHF. The CDR3 DNA follows: TGCGCCAGCAGCTTACGAGGGGGGAATTCACCCCTCCACTTT.